Described below is a single T cell receptor (beta chain) sequence and its context. Its specificity is unknown. The sample has other DNA sequences that encode this CDR3 too. This CDR3 comprises 11 residues. Trimming stripped 2 bases from V and 4 bases from J, with 3 bases between. Per the germline V gene, CDR1 is MDHEN and CDR2 is SYDVKM. This entry comes from a study of shared clonotypes between healthy human individuals. As for the study in general: Three CD4 naive, three CD4 memory, two CD8 naive and one CD8 memory plate were used per donor. Whole-study findings and limits: The rarefaction results pointed to incomplete sorted-subset sequencing despite large depth. Clonotypes that were shared across a handful of donors made up 4.5% to 5% of naive CD4 clonotypes.

The assay used deep level. Generated by immunoSEQ multiplex PCR, the TCRdb table keeps only in-frame clones and is missing some. The sample lists hundreds of thousands of clones, 74% occurring once. The sequencing sample was made of memory CD4+ T cells sorted from blood. The subset was: CD45RA-negative fraction. The receptor was derived from a woman in her twenties or thirties in good health. The chain is built from TRBV28 and TRBJ2-7; D unclear. The CDR3 is CASSLDYEQYF. The CDR3 DNA is TGTGCCAGCAGTTTAGATTACGAGCAGTACTTC.